One sample yielded the 19 T cell receptor beta chains listed below, sequenced in a study of cytomegalovirus exposure and HLA in healthy donors. PCR primers comprised 60 Vbeta and 13 Jbeta primers. Using immunoSEQ multiplex PCR, the repertoire was profiled, and TCRdb retains in-frame clones only, with some absent. The sample records under 150,000 clones, about four fifths being singletons. The specimen sequenced was PBMCs. These receptors came from a man aged 18 to 30 in good health and CMV-seronegative.

The chain employs TRBV21-1 and TRBJ2-1; the table's D gene call, TRBD2, was not cross checked with the DNA. TRBV21-1 is classified as a pseudogene. The CDR3 is 17 residues long. The CDR3 DNA reads as TGTGCCAGCAGCAAAGAGAACCCTAGGTCCACAATTTATGAGCAGTTCTTC. Residues: CASSKENPRSTIYEQFF.

V usage is TRBV6-5 and J usage is TRBJ1-2, with D possibly being TRBD1 (5 bases). V was cut by 0 bases and J by 7 bases, with 9 bases left in between. CDR1 is MNHEY, CDR2 SVGAGI, per germline. The CDR3 covers 13 residues. In DNA, the CDR3 is TGTGCCAGCAGTTACTCCAGGGAATCTGGCTACACCTTC. Residues: CASSYSRESGYTF.

The gene calls are TRBV6-5 and TRBJ1-5, with 10 bases fitting TRBD1. Per the germline V gene, CDR1 is MNHEY and CDR2 is SVGAGI. Unmatched junction bases numbered 6, after V lost 4 bases and J lost 9 bases. This CDR3 is 14 amino acids long. DNA for the CDR3: TGTGCCAGCAGTTCAGACAGGGGGCGAGCGCCCCAGCATTTT. It translates to CASSSDRGRAPQHF.

This rearrangement joins TRBV19 to TRBJ1-1; 7 bases are shared with TRBD1. The CDR3 is 12 residues long. The germline V gene has CDR1 LNHDA and CDR2 SQIVND (reference sequence). The V and J ends lost 3 bases and 8 bases, in that order; junction bases with no gene match: 3. CDR3 loop: CASSIYRGEAFF. The CDR3 nucleotides read TGTGCCAGTAGTATCTACAGGGGAGAAGCTTTCTTT.

A single count supports this clone. The J gene is TRBJ1-2, the V gene TRBV7-2; TRBD1 is a possible D gene (6 bases). CDR1 and CDR2 from the germline V gene are SGHTA and FQGNSA. V was cut by 1 base and J by 4 bases, with 16 bases left in between. This CDR3 contains 16 residues. The CDR3 nucleotides read TGTGCCAGCAGCTTAGGCGGGGGGACACCCCCCTATGGCTACACCTTC. Translating gives CASSLGGGTPPYGYTF.

This chain uses TRBV11-2 with TRBJ1-1; no reliable D call. V lost 1 base to trimming and J lost 0 bases, with 6 bases between them. Per germline, CDR1 SGHAT and CDR2 FQNNGV. The CDR3 sequence is 14 residues long. CDR3: CASSLAVMNTEAFF. The CDR3 region has the DNA TGTGCCAGCAGCTTAGCGGTTATGAACACTGAAGCTTTCTTT.

This clone was seen a few times. The V call is TRBV29-1, the J call TRBJ2-3, with 9 bases lining up with TRBD2. In germline, CDR1 is SQVTM, CDR2 ANQGSEA. CDR3 size: 14 residues. J lost 0 bases, V lost 6 bases, and 4 bases had no gene match. CDR3 loop: CSVGSGGSTDTQYF. CDR3 DNA: TGCAGCGTCGGGAGCGGGGGGAGCACAGATACGCAGTATTTT.

This clone was found a few times. This chain joins TRBV4-2 and TRBJ1-5; 7 bases are shared with TRBD1. The CDR3 extends over 14 amino acids. The trim removed 4 bases at V and 2 bases at J, leaving 2 bases unmatched. CDR1 is LGHNA and CDR2 is YNFKEQ in the germline V gene. Here the CDR3 reads CASSLGQGNQPQHF. The CDR3 DNA reads TGTGCCAGCAGCCTCGGACAGGGCAATCAGCCCCAGCATTTT.

This clone appeared once. The chain has TRBV6-6 and TRBJ2-7, with a tentative D call TRBD1 (5 bases). This CDR3 is 15 amino acids long. Per the germline V gene, CDR1 is MNHNY and CDR2 is SVGAGI (reference sequence). The V end was cut by 7 bases, the J end by 2 bases, with 18 bases between. The CDR3 DNA reads TGTGCCAGCACCCCTAGGGTCGACAGAACCTACGAGCAGTACTTC. This gives the protein CASTPRVDRTYEQYF.

The rearrangement uses TRBV15 and TRBJ1-1; tentatively, D is TRBD1 (6 bases). From germline, CDR1 is LNHNV and CDR2 YYDKDF (reference sequence). Between the trimmed V and J ends, which lost 8 bases and 3 bases, there was a span of 13 bases. The CDR3 runs to 13 residues. The CDR3 spells CATDWGGHTEAFF. As DNA, the CDR3 is TGTGCCACCGATTGGGGGGGGCACACTGAAGCTTTCTTT. Full variable domain (rest looked up from reference TRBV15 and TRBJ1-1): DAMVIQNPRYQVTQFGKPVTLSCSQTLNHNVMYWYQQKSSQAPKLLFHYYDKDFNNEADTPDNFQSRRPNTSFCFLDIRSPGLGDTAMYLCATDWGGHTEAFFGQGTRLTVV.

The rearrangement links TRBV4-2 to TRBJ1-6; TRBD1 aligns across 10 bases. The CDR3 length is 18 residues. V trimming: 4 bases; J trimming: 1 base; junction bases outside the gene matches: 7. Germline loops: CDR1 LGHNA, CDR2 YNFKEQ. The CDR3 DNA sequence: TGTGCCAGCAGCCTTGACAGGGGGCTAAGGTCCTATAATTCACCCCTCCACTTT. This codes for CASSLDRGLRSYNSPLHF.

This clone came up a few times. This sequence joins TRBV10-3 and TRBJ2-1; TRBD1 aligns across 8 bases. Trimming cost V 3 bases and J 2 bases; bases outside gene matches: 6. From germline, CDR1 is ENHRY and CDR2 SYGVKD. The CDR3 runs to 16 residues. CDR3 DNA sequence: TGTGCCATCAGTGATTACAGGGGGGAGCCCTACAATGAGCAGTTCTTC. This sequence encodes CAISDYRGEPYNEQFF.

V gene TRBV4-3 combines with J gene TRBJ1-3; D uncertain. The CDR3 extends over 16 amino acids. Germline V gene lookup returns CDR1 LGHNA and CDR2 YSLEER. V lost 3 bases and J 1 base, leaving 13 bases between the germline ends. In nucleotides, the CDR3 is TGCGCCAGCAGCCATAACCGGGTCAGATCTGGAAACACCATATATTTT. Its translation is CASSHNRVRSGNTIYF.

This clone was observed once. J is TRBJ1-1 and V is TRBV6-5; D remains unclear. The CDR3 totals 13 residues. CDR1 MNHEY and CDR2 SVGAGI come from the germline V gene. The germline V and J ends were trimmed by 1 base and 4 bases, with 7 bases remaining between them. The CDR3 is CASSYYGATEAFF. The CDR3 bases are TGTGCCAGCAGTTACTACGGAGCCACTGAAGCTTTCTTT.

This chain connects TRBV5-1 to TRBJ2-7; 15 nucleotides match TRBD2. This CDR3 region has 17 residues. After removal of 4 bases from V and 3 bases from J, the junction contained 8 bases not matched to a gene. Per germline, CDR1 SGHRS and CDR2 YFSETQ. The CDR3 here is CASSLGLAGGQLYEQYF. The DNA for the CDR3 is TGCGCCAGCAGCCTCGGACTAGCGGGGGGGCAACTCTACGAGCAGTACTTC.

This chain uses TRBV5-1 with TRBJ2-5, with TRBD2 matching 8 bases. CDR3 size: 14 residues. Losses at the gene ends were 9 bases for V and 2 bases for J; bases not matched to a gene: 9. Germline-derived CDR1 and CDR2 are SGHRS and YFSETQ. The CDR3 sequence: CATSRGGIQETQYF. The CDR3 nucleotides read TGCGCCACCTCACGGGGGGGGATACAAGAGACCCAGTACTTC.

The gene calls are TRBV30 and TRBJ1-2, with 7 positions matching TRBD1. The CDR3 sequence is 13 residues long. Germline CDR1 reads GTSNPN; CDR2 reads SVGIG (reference sequence). The V segment lost 4 bases and the J segment 4 bases; nucleotides outside the gene matches: 6. The CDR3 protein is CAWNRGRGYGYTF. CDR3 in DNA: TGTGCCTGGAACAGGGGAAGAGGCTATGGCTACACCTTC. Complete variable domain (other parts from reference TRBV30 and TRBJ1-2): SQTIHQWPATLVQPVGSPLSLECTVEGTSNPNLYWYRQAAGRGLQLLFYSVGIGQISSEVPQNLSASRPQDRQFILSSKKLLLSDSGFYLCAWNRGRGYGYTFGSGTRLTVV.

The V and J genes are TRBV10-2 and TRBJ2-3; D might be TRBD2 (5 bases). The V gene's germline CDR1 is WSHSY and CDR2 SAAADI. V dropped 6 bases and J dropped 2 bases, with 18 bases sitting between them. This CDR3 comprises 16 residues. The CDR3 sequence is CASRRASDRDTDTQYF. The CDR3 DNA sequence: TGCGCCAGCAGGAGGGCGTCCGACCGGGACACAGATACGCAGTATTTT.

J is TRBJ1-6 and V is TRBV28, with 8 bases matching TRBD1. The J segment lost 5 bases and the V segment lost 6 bases, leaving 21 bases of the junction unmatched. Germline V lookup: CDR1 MDHEN, CDR2 SYDVKM. CDR3 size: 20 residues. The CDR3 sequence: CASSAVWGAGGLNNNSPLHF. In DNA, the CDR3 is TGTGCCAGCAGCGCCGTCTGGGGGGCAGGGGGCCTAAACAATAATTCACCCCTCCACTTT.